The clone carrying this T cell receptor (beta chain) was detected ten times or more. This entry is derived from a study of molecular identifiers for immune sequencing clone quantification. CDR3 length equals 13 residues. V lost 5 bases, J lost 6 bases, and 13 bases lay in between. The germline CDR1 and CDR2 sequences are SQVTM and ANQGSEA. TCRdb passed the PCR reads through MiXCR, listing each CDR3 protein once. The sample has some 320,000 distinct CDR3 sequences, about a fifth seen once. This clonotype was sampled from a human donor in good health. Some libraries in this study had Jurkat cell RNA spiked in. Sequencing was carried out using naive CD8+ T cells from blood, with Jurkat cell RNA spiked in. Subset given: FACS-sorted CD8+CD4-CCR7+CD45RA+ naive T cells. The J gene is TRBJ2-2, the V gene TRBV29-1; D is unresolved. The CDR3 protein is CSVWLKLSGELFF. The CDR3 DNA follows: TGCAGCGTTTGGCTTAAACTCTCCGGGGAGCTGTTTTTT.